This T cell receptor beta chain came from a study of blood T cell repertoires in COVID-19. In the authors' workflow: Amplification of reference gene primers was used by the study to estimate nucleated cell counts. The table came from immunoSEQ multiplex PCR; TCRdb's copy has only in-frame clones and leaves some out. The DNA gave D and trimming, while V, J and clone size come from that table. This sample yields about 250,000 clones, of which roughly 85% are seen a single time; 4% to 6% belongs to the top ten. V was clipped by 4 bases and J by 4 bases; unmatched bases: 7. CDR1 and CDR2 from the germline V gene are SGDLS and YYNGEE. CDR3 length equals 16 residues.

The TCR was taken from a man in his forties or fifties with COVID-19, enrolled during active disease. V usage is TRBV9 and J usage is TRBJ2-1; 11 nucleotides line up with TRBD2. Sequences were obtained from peripheral blood. The CDR3 coding sequence is TGTGCCAGCAGCCCCCCCGGGACTAGCGGATACAATGAGCAGTTCTTC. It yields the protein CASSPPGTSGYNEQFF. The complete variable domain, with remaining parts taken from reference TRBV9 and TRBJ2-1, reads DSGVTQTPKHLITATGQRVTLRCSPRSGDLSVYWYQQSLDQGLQFLIQYYNGEERAKGNILERFSAQQFPDLHSELNLSSLELGDSALYFCASSPPGTSGYNEQFFGPGTRLTVL.